These 32 T cell receptor beta chains came from one sample sequenced in a study of blood T cell repertoires in COVID-19. Profiled with immunoSEQ multiplex PCR; TCRdb holds only in-frame clones, not every one. The table records 200,000 to 250,000 clones, roughly 82% of them present only once. Sequencing used PBMCs or T cells enriched from blood (not recorded which). Receptors were obtained from a woman aged 50 to 60 who had recovered from COVID-19.

V usage is TRBV6-5 and J usage is TRBJ2-7, with 8 bases fitting TRBD1. Germline-derived CDR1 and CDR2 are MNHEY and SVGAGI. The CDR3 spans 12 residues. J lost 6 bases, V lost 8 bases, and 6 bases had no gene match. CDR3 nucleotide sequence: TGTGCCAGCCGCCGAACAGGGGGCGAGCAGTACTTC. Its translation is CASRRTGGEQYF.

The rearrangement uses TRBV9 and TRBJ2-1, with D possibly TRBD1 on 6 matching bases. V was clipped by 2 bases and J by 9 bases, with 15 bases between them. This CDR3 region has 14 residues. Looked up from germline, CDR1 is SGDLS and CDR2 is YYNGEE. In DNA form, the CDR3 reads TGTGCCAGCAGCGTCTCGACAGGTCAAGGTGAGCAGTTCTTC. Translated, it gives CASSVSTGQGEQFF.

Only a few counts were recorded for this clone. The rearrangement links TRBV9 to TRBJ2-1; maybe TRBD1 (7 bases). V dropped 3 bases and J dropped 7 bases, with 17 bases sitting between them. The CDR3 is 15 residues long. Germline V lookup: CDR1 SGDLS, CDR2 YYNGEE. The CDR3 here is CASSANRGGTNEQFF. In DNA, the CDR3 is TGTGCCAGCAGCGCCAACAGGGGAGGTACGAATGAGCAGTTCTTC.

This clone was observed once. Other DNA sequences in the sample encode the same CDR3. This chain joins TRBV30 and TRBJ1-5; D might be TRBD1 (5 bases). CDR1 and CDR2 from the germline V gene are GTSNPN and SVGIG (reference sequence). V dropped 3 bases and J dropped 7 bases, with 13 bases sitting between them. The CDR3 sequence is 13 residues long. For the CDR3, the DNA is TGTGCCTGGAGCCCCGGGGGGAGGCAGCCCCAGCATTTT. It codes for CAWSPGGRQPQHF.

The chain has TRBV5-1 and TRBJ2-3, with 10 bases matching TRBD1. V was pared by 4 bases and J by 4 bases, with 9 bases of the junction left unmatched. Germline CDR1 and CDR2: SGHRS and YFSETQ. The CDR3 runs 16 residues. CDR3 DNA: TGCGCCAGCAGCAAGGGGGGGACAGGGGTCCCAGATACGCAGTATTTT. This codes for CASSKGGTGVPDTQYF. The full variable domain, its missing parts supplied by reference TRBV5-1 and TRBJ2-3, is KAGVTQTPRYLIKTRGQQVTLSCSPISGHRSVSWYQQTPGQGLQFLFEYFSETQRNKGNFPGRFSGRQFSNSRSEMNVSTLELGDSALYLCASSKGGTGVPDTQYFGPGTRLTVL.

The chain employs TRBV25-1 and TRBJ2-1; perhaps TRBD1 as D (5 bases). Germline values: CDR1 MGHDK, CDR2 SYGVNS. Trimming removed 3 bases at V and 0 bases at J, with 9 bases between. The CDR3 is made up of 15 amino acids. CDR3 coding DNA: TGTGCCAGCAGTGAGCAGGGAAGCTCCTACAATGAGCAGTTCTTC. Translated: CASSEQGSSYNEQFF.

The chain has TRBV5-6 and TRBJ1-3; D is uncertain. Germline V CDR1 and CDR2: SGHDT, YYEEEE. Between the trimmed V and J ends, which lost 0 bases and 4 bases, there was a span of 5 bases. This CDR3 comprises 13 residues. CDR3 nucleotides: TGTGCCAGCAGCTTGGGCAGGGGAAACACCATATATTTT. This encodes CASSLGRGNTIYF.

The chain couples TRBV3-1 (or the pseudogene TRBV3-2) to TRBJ2-3; TRBD1 agrees at 9 bases. Per the germline V gene, CDR1 is LGHDT and CDR2 is YNNKEL (reference sequence). CDR3 size: 15 residues. Unmatched junction bases numbered 3, after V lost 2 bases and J lost 3 bases. The CDR3 spells CASSQNRGLTDTQYF. CDR3 in DNA: TGTGCCAGCAGCCAAAACAGGGGGCTAACAGATACGCAGTATTTT.

This clone came up once. This chain joins TRBV4-1 and TRBJ2-6; D remains ambiguous. CDR3 length equals 17 residues. The germline V gene has CDR1 MGHRA and CDR2 YSYEKL. Trimming removed 0 bases from V and 0 bases from J, with 9 bases in between. The CDR3 DNA sequence: TGCGCCAGCAGCCAAGACGAGAGGTCCTCTGGGGCCAACGTCCTGACTTTC. Translated, it gives CASSQDERSSGANVLTF.

CDR3 in amino acids: CASSLGASYYGYTF. CDR3 DNA: TGTGCCAGCAGCCTAGGGGCTTCTTATTATGGCTACACCTTC. This chain uses TRBV3-1 (or the pseudogene TRBV3-2) with TRBJ1-2, with D possibly matching TRBD1 (5 bases). The germline V and J ends were trimmed by 4 bases and 5 bases, with 14 bases remaining between them. The CDR3 length is 14 residues. In germline, CDR1 is LGHDT, CDR2 YNNKEL (reference sequence).

The CDR3 is CASSFGPPGSPLHF. The CDR3 DNA reads TGTGCCAGCAGCTTTGGGCCCCCGGGATCACCCCTCCACTTT. This chain uses TRBV11-2 with TRBJ1-6, with no clear D. The V end lost 3 bases, the J end lost 10 bases, and 13 bases lay between the germline ends. This CDR3 has 14 amino acids. CDR1 is SGHAT, CDR2 FQNNGV, per germline.

This chain uses TRBV27 with TRBJ1-2; D gene ambiguous. This CDR3 is built from 13 residues. CDR1 and CDR2 (germline): MNHEY, SMNVEV (reference sequence). Trimming left V 7 bases short and J 6 bases short, with 15 bases between. CDR3 region: CASTSRGANGYTF. Written as DNA, the CDR3 is TGTGCCAGCACTTCTAGAGGAGCGAATGGCTACACCTTC.

The genes are TRBV6-2 or TRBV6-3 and TRBJ1-2; 7 nucleotides align to TRBD1. CDR3 length equals 15 residues. Losses at the gene ends were 0 bases for V and 7 bases for J; bases not matched to a gene: 8. The germline V gene encodes CDR1 MNHEY and CDR2 SVGEGT. This CDR3 reads CASSYSSGQATGYTF. Here the CDR3 DNA reads TGTGCCAGCAGTTACTCATCCGGACAGGCGACTGGCTACACCTTC.

This clone was seen just once. The V and J genes are TRBV7-6 and TRBJ2-3, with a tentative D call TRBD2 (6 bases). The CDR3 runs to 15 residues. The germline V gene has CDR1 SGHVS and CDR2 FNYEAQ. V gave up 1 base and J gave up 1 base, with 9 bases separating them. The CDR3 DNA follows: TGTGCCAGCAGCTTAGTCCCGGGAGGCACAGATACGCAGTATTTT. Its translation is CASSLVPGGTDTQYF.

This rearrangement joins TRBV7-3 to TRBJ2-3, with 9 bases aligning to TRBD2. The V gene's germline CDR1 is SGHTA and CDR2 FQGTGA. The CDR3 loop spans 16 amino acids. The trim removed 5 bases at V and 2 bases at J, leaving 8 bases unmatched. The CDR3 DNA follows: TGTGCCAGCAGCCGAGATAGCGGGGGCTTCACAGATACGCAGTATTTT. It encodes CASSRDSGGFTDTQYF. Supplemented by reference TRBV7-3 and TRBJ2-3, the full variable domain reads GAGVSQTPSNKVTEKGKYVELRCDPISGHTALYWYRQSLGQGPEFLIYFQGTGAADDSGLPNDRFFAVRPEGSVSTLKIQRTERGDSAVYLCASSRDSGGFTDTQYFGPGTRLTVL.

The rearrangement uses TRBV7-2 and TRBJ2-7; TRBD1 is a possible D gene (7 bases). This CDR3 has 15 residues. The V end was cut by 6 bases, the J end by 2 bases, with 17 bases between. In germline, CDR1 is SGHTA, CDR2 FQGNSA. CDR3 coding DNA: TGTGCCAGCAGACCAGGGGGGACAGCCACCTACGAGCAGTACTTC. Protein product: CASRPGGTATYEQYF.

The chain uses TRBV28 and TRBJ1-1, with 12 bases that match TRBD1. The CDR3 contains 18 residues. J was trimmed by 6 bases and V by 3 bases; bases with no gene match: 14. CDR1 MDHEN and CDR2 SYDVKM come from the germline V gene. The CDR3, as DNA: TGTGCCAGCAGTTTCCGTGCGAGGGGGACAGGGGGCGGTTCTGAAGCTTTCTTT. Its protein product is CASSFRARGTGGGSEAFF.

The V and J genes are TRBV7-8 and TRBJ1-1; 8 bases line up with TRBD1. Looked up from germline, CDR1 is SGHVS and CDR2 is FQNEAQ. This CDR3 region has 13 residues. Trimming took 7 bases from V and 5 from J; bases not matched to a gene: 6. CDR3 DNA sequence: TGTGCCAGCATCGGGACAGGAAGGACTGAAGCTTTCTTT. As protein: CASIGTGRTEAFF.

The chain carries TRBV28 and TRBJ1-1, with TRBD1 matching over 8 bases. This CDR3 is 13 amino acids long. CDR1 is MDHEN, CDR2 SYDVKM, per germline. V shed 6 bases, J shed 4 bases, and the junction held 4 bases outside the gene matches. Here the CDR3 reads CASRQGGSTEAFF. As DNA, the CDR3 is TGTGCCAGCAGACAGGGGGGGAGCACTGAAGCTTTCTTT.

V gene TRBV3-1 (or the pseudogene TRBV3-2) combines with J gene TRBJ1-1; TRBD1 might be the D (5 bases). Trimming took off 4 bases at V and 1 base at J, with 10 bases between the two ends. The CDR3 is 14 amino acids. The germline V gene has CDR1 LGHDT and CDR2 YNNKEL (reference sequence). The CDR3 DNA sequence: TGTGCCAGCAGCCGTGGCAGGGCGAACACTGAAGCTTTCTTT. Translating gives CASSRGRANTEAFF.

J is TRBJ1-2 and V is TRBV4-3; D remains unclear. V was cut by 0 bases and J by 4 bases, with 12 bases left in between. CDR3 length equals 15 residues. The germline V gene has CDR1 LGHNA and CDR2 YSLEER. The CDR3 reads CASSQDAPGGYGYTF. The CDR3 coding sequence is TGCGCCAGCAGCCAAGACGCCCCGGGTGGCTATGGCTACACCTTC.

The rearrangement uses TRBV6-5 and TRBJ1-3; 8 bases map to TRBD1. The V gene end was trimmed by 6 bases and the J gene end by 3 bases; junction bases not matched to a gene: 4. The CDR3 runs to 14 residues. Germline V gene sequence: CDR1 MNHEY, CDR2 SVGAGI. The CDR3 region is CASRTDRGGNTIYF. The DNA for the CDR3 is TGTGCCAGCAGAACTGACAGGGGTGGAAACACCATATATTTT.

V and J are TRBV11-2 and TRBJ1-1; TRBD1 aligns across 7 bases. The CDR3 totals 16 residues. The trim removed 4 bases at V and 4 bases at J, leaving 12 bases unmatched. CDR1 SGHAT and CDR2 FQNNGV come from the germline V gene. The CDR3 DNA reads as TGTGCCAGCAGCTCGTACAGGGGTTTCGTTGCCACTGAAGCTTTCTTT. Its translation is CASSSYRGFVATEAFF.

This clone was detected only once. This sequence joins TRBV19 and TRBJ2-5; 9 bases map to TRBD1. The germline V gene has CDR1 LNHDA and CDR2 SQIVND (reference sequence). CDR3 length: 14 residues. The junction had 5 bases not matched to a gene; V was cut back by 4 bases and J by 5 bases. CDR3 sequence: CASSRTGGRETQYF. Written as DNA, the CDR3 is TGTGCCAGTAGTAGAACAGGGGGCCGGGAGACCCAGTACTTC.

The chain couples TRBV5-5 to TRBJ1-3; TRBD1 might be the D (5 bases). The germline V and J ends were trimmed by 0 bases and 2 bases, with 12 bases remaining between them. CDR1 is SGHKS and CDR2 is YYEKEE in the germline V gene (reference sequence). This CDR3 contains 16 residues. The CDR3 DNA reads TGTGCCAGCAGCTTGGGGCTGCGCAGGGCTGGAAACACCATATATTTT. Protein product: CASSLGLRRAGNTIYF.

V and J are TRBV7-2 and TRBJ2-1, with 12 bases aligning to TRBD2. The CDR3 contains 15 residues. The germline CDR1 and CDR2 sequences are SGHTA and FQGNSA. With 4 bases clipped from V and 4 bases from J, the junction kept 2 bases outside the gene matches. Here the CDR3 DNA reads TGTGCCAGCAGCTCTAGCGGGAGGGTTTACAATGAGCAGTTCTTC. This codes for CASSSSGRVYNEQFF.

The rearrangement joins TRBV19 to TRBJ2-2; 8 nucleotides line up with TRBD1. The CDR3 spans 15 residues. Germline V lookup: CDR1 LNHDA, CDR2 SQIVND (reference sequence). Trimming cost V 7 bases and J 0 bases; bases outside gene matches: 4. The DNA of the CDR3 is TGTGCCAGTACCCAGGGGGCGGCGAACACCGGGGAGCTGTTTTTT. Its translation is CASTQGAANTGELFF. Complete variable domain (other parts from reference TRBV19 and TRBJ2-2): DGGITQSPKYLFRKEGQNVTLSCEQNLNHDAMYWYRQDPGQGLRLIYYSQIVNDFQKGDIAEGYSVSREKKESFPLTVTSAQKNPTAFYLCASTQGAANTGELFFGEGSRLTVL.

CDR3 residues: CASSLTSPREQFF. The CDR3 nucleotides are TGTGCCAGCAGCTTAACTAGCCCCAGGGAGCAGTTCTTC. The rearrangement uses TRBV11-2 and TRBJ2-1; the D gene is possibly TRBD2 (6 bases). The CDR3 is 13 residues long. V was clipped by 2 bases and J by 10 bases, with 12 bases between them. Germline CDR1 reads SGHAT; CDR2 reads FQNNGV.

The CDR3 loop reads CASSHKRENTEAFF. CDR3 sequence (DNA): TGTGCCAGCAGCCACAAACGGGAGAACACTGAAGCTTTCTTT. The rearrangement uses TRBV5-4 and TRBJ1-1; D is ambiguous. V was clipped by 4 bases and J by 1 base, with 11 bases between them. CDR3 length equals 14 residues. In germline, CDR1 is SGHNT, CDR2 YYREEE (reference sequence).

This clone showed up just once. This chain links TRBV27 with TRBJ2-7; 9 bases are a match to TRBD1. J lost 5 bases, V lost 2 bases, and 7 bases had no gene match. CDR3 size: 15 residues. From germline, CDR1 is MNHEY and CDR2 SMNVEV (reference sequence). This chain's CDR3 is CASSLPGQGRNEQYF. DNA for the CDR3: TGTGCCAGCAGTTTACCCGGACAGGGGCGAAACGAGCAGTACTTC.

This chain uses TRBV7-9 with TRBJ2-1; D may be TRBD2 (5 bases). Looked up from germline, CDR1 is SEHNR and CDR2 is FQNEAQ (reference sequence). CDR3 size: 14 residues. V was pared by 5 bases and J by 8 bases, with 16 bases between. The CDR3 is CASSPWTGGDEQFF. The CDR3 coding sequence is TGTGCCAGCAGCCCTTGGACTGGTGGGGATGAGCAGTTCTTC.

This clone was seen only once. The rearrangement uses TRBV5-8 and TRBJ2-1; 8 nucleotides agree with TRBD2. Trimming took 0 bases from V and 7 from J; bases not matched to a gene: 6. The germline V gene has CDR1 SGHTS and CDR2 YDEGEE. This CDR3 has 15 amino acids. CDR3 sequence (DNA): TGTGCCAGCAGCTTGGCACTAGCGGTTGGTAATGAGCAGTTCTTC. It translates to CASSLALAVGNEQFF.